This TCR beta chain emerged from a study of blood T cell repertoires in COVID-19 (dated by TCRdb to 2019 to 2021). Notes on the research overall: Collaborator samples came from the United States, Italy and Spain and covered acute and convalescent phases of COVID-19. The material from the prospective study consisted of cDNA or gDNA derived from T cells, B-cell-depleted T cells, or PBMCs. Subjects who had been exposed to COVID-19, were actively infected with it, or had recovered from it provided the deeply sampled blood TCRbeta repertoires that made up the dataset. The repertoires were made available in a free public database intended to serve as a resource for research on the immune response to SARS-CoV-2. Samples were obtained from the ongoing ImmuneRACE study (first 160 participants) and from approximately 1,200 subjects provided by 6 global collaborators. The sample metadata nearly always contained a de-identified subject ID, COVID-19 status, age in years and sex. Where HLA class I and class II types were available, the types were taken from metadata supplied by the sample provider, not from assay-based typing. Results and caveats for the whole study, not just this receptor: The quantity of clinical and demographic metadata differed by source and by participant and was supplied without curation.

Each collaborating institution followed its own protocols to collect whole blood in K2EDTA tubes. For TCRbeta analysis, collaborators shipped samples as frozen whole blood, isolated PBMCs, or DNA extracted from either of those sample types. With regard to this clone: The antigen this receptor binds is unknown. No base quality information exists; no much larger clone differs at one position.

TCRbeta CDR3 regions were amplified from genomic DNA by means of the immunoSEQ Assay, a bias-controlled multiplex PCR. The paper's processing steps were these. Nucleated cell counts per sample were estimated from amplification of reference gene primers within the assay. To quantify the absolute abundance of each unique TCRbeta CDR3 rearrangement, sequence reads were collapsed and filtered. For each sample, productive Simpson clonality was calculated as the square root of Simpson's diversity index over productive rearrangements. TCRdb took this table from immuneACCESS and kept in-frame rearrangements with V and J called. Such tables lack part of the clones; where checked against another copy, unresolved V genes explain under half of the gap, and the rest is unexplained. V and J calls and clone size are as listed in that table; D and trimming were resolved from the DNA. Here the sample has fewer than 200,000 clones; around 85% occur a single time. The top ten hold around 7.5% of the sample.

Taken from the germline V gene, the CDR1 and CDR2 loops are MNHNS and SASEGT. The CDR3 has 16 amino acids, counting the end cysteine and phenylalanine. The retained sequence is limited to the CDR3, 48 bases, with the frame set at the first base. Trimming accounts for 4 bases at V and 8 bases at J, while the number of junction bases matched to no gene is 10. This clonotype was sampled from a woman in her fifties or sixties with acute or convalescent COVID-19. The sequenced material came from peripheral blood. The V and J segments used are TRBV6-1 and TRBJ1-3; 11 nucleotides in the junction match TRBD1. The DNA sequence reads TGTGCCAGCAGTGCCGGGACAGGGGGATATCAAGACACCATATATTTT. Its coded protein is CASSAGTGGYQDTIYF.